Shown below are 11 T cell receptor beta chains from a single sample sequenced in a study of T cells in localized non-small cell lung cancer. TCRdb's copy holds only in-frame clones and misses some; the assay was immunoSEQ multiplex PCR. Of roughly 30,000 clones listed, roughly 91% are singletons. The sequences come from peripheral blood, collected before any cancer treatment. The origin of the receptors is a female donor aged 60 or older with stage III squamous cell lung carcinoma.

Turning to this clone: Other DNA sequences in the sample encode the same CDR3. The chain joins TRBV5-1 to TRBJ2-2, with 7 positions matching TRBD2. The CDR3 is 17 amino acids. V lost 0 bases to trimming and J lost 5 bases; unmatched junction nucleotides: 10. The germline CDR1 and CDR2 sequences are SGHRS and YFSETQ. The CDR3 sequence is CASSLAPAGEGTGELFF. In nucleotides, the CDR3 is TGCGCCAGCAGCTTGGCCCCGGCGGGAGAGGGGACCGGGGAGCTGTTTTTT.

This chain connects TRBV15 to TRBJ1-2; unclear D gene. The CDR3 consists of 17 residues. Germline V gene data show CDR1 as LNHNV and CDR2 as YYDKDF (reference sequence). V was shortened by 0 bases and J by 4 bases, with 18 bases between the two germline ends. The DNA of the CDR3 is TGTGCCACCAGCAGAGATTTAAACACCGAGACTTCCTATGGCTACACCTTC. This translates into CATSRDLNTETSYGYTF.

The CDR3 DNA follows: TGTGCCAGCACTCAACCGGGACAGGTTTATGGCTACACCTTC. It translates to CASTQPGQVYGYTF. This chain joins TRBV28 and TRBJ1-2; the match to TRBD1 covers 8 bases. Germline V gene lookup returns CDR1 MDHEN and CDR2 SYDVKM. The V gene end was trimmed by 7 bases and the J gene end by 5 bases; junction bases not matched to a gene: 9. The CDR3 length is 14 residues.

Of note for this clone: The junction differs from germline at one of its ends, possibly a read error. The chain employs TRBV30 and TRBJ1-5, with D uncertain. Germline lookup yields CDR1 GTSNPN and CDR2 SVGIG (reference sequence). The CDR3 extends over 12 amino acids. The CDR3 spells CAWSYSSQPQHF. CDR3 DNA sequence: TGTGCCTGGAGTTATAGCAGTCAGCCCCAGCATTTT.

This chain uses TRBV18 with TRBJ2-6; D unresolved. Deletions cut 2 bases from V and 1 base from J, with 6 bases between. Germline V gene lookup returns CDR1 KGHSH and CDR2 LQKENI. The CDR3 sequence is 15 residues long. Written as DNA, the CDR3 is TGTGCCAGCTCACCAGGGGTGTCTGGGGCCAACGTCCTGACTTTC. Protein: CASSPGVSGANVLTF.

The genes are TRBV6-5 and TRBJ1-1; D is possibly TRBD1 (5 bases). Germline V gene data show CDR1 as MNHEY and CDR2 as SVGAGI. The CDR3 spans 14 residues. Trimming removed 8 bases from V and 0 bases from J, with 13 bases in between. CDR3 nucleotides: TGTGCCAGCTACGGCCAGGGAATGAACACTGAAGCTTTCTTT. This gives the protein CASYGQGMNTEAFF.

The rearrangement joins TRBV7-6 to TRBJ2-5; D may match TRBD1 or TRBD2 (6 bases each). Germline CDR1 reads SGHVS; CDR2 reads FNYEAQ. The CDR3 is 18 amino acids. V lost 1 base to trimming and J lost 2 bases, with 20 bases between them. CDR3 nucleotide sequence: TGTGCCAGCAGCTTAGAAGGTTGGGGTAGGGGGGTTCAAGAGACCCAGTACTTC. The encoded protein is CASSLEGWGRGVQETQYF. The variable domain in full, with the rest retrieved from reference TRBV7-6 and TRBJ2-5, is GAGVSQSPRYKVTKRGQDVALRCDPISGHVSLYWYRQALGQGPEFLTYFNYEAQQDKSGLPNDRFSAERPEGSISTLTIQRTEQRDSAMYRCASSLEGWGRGVQETQYFGPGTRLLVL.

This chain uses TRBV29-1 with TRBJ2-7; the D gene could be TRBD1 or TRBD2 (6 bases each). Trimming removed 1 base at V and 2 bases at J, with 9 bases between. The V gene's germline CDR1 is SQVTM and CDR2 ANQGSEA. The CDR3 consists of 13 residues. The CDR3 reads CSVEVGGTYEQYF. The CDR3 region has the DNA TGCAGCGTTGAAGTCGGGGGCACCTACGAGCAGTACTTC.

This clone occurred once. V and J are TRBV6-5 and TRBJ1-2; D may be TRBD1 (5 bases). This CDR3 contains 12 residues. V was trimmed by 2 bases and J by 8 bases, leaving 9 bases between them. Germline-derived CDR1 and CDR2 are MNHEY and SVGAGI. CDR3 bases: TGTGCCAGCAGTTACCAGGGAGGAGGCTACACCTTC. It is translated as CASSYQGGGYTF.

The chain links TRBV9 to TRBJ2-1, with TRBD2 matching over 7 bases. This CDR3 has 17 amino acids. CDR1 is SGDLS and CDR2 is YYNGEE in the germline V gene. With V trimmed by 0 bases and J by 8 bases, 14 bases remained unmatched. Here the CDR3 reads CASSVDPVGGRRDEQFF. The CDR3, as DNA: TGTGCCAGCAGCGTAGACCCCGTGGGCGGGAGACGCGATGAGCAGTTCTTC.

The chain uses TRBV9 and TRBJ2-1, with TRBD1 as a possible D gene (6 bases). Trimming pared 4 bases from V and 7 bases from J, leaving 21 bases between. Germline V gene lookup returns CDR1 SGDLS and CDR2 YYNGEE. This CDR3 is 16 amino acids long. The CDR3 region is CASSYTGRPVPNEQFF. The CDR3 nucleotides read TGTGCCAGCAGCTATACAGGGCGACCTGTGCCTAATGAGCAGTTCTTC.